Each of the 27 T cell receptor beta chains below was sequenced from the same sample in a study of cytomegalovirus exposure and HLA in healthy donors. Researchers ran the PCR with 60 Vbeta and 13 Jbeta primers. The method was immunoSEQ multiplex PCR; TCRdb's version includes in-frame clones alone and lacks a portion of them. The table includes some 150,000 clones, 82% detected once. Sequencing was carried out using PBMCs. These receptors all come from a woman aged 50 to 60 in good health and CMV-seropositive.

This clone was picked up one time. The genes are TRBV29-1 and TRBJ2-7; 11 bases match TRBD1. The CDR3 is 12 residues long. V dropped 6 bases and J dropped 10; count of bases not matched to a gene: 8. Germline CDR1 and CDR2: SQVTM and ANQGSEA. The CDR3 is CSVGDRGLKQYF. For the CDR3, the DNA is TGCAGCGTGGGGGACAGGGGGTTAAAACAGTACTTC.

V is TRBV19 and J is TRBJ1-1; no definite D call. Germline CDR1 is LNHDA and CDR2 is SQIVND (reference sequence). Deletions cut 3 bases from V and 1 base from J, with 12 bases between. This CDR3 comprises 15 residues. CDR3 loop: CASSITPLGNTEAFF. The CDR3 nucleotides are TGTGCCAGTAGTATCACACCCCTAGGGAACACTGAAGCTTTCTTT.

This clone was observed a few times. The rearrangement uses TRBV27 and TRBJ2-2; TRBD2 matches 11 bases. V shed 5 bases and J 0 bases; nucleotides not matched to a gene: 8. The CDR3 runs to 18 residues. Germline values: CDR1 MNHEY, CDR2 SMNVEV (reference sequence). CDR3 nucleotide sequence: TGTGCCAGCAGTGGGGGCTTACTAGCGGGGGCGAACACCGGGGAGCTGTTTTTT. Its protein product is CASSGGLLAGANTGELFF.

The genes are TRBV5-4 and TRBJ2-5; TRBD1 matches at 8 bases. CDR3 size: 13 residues. After removal of 5 bases from V and 3 bases from J, the junction contained 3 bases not matched to a gene. Germline V lookup: CDR1 SGHNT, CDR2 YYREEE (reference sequence). The CDR3 protein is CASRGGQEETQYF. DNA of the CDR3: TGTGCCAGCAGGGGGGGACAGGAAGAGACCCAGTACTTC.

The CDR3 DNA is TGTGCCACCAGCATAGGCGGGACTTCCTACGAGCAGTACTTC. Its translation: CATSIGGTSYEQYF. V is TRBV15 and J is TRBJ2-7; a weak D match, TRBD2 (6 bases). The V end lost 4 bases, the J end lost 1 base, and 11 bases lay between the germline ends. This CDR3 is 14 amino acids long. Germline V CDR1 and CDR2: LNHNV, YYDKDF (reference sequence).

This chain connects TRBV19 to TRBJ2-1; TRBD2 agrees at 7 bases. Germline V lookup: CDR1 LNHDA, CDR2 SQIVND (reference sequence). V dropped 10 bases and J dropped 0; count of bases not matched to a gene: 6. The CDR3 loop spans 14 amino acids. The CDR3 region is CAISRGDSYNEQFF. Written as DNA, the CDR3 is TGTGCCATCTCCCGGGGGGACTCCTACAATGAGCAGTTCTTC.

The chain employs TRBV30 and TRBJ2-7; 10 bases map to TRBD2. The germline gives CDR1 GTSNPN, CDR2 SVGIG (reference sequence). This CDR3 comprises 16 residues. J was trimmed by 3 bases and V by 2 bases; bases with no gene match: 10. In DNA, the CDR3 is TGTGCCTGGAGTCCCTCCAGGGCTAGCGGGAGCTACGAGCAGTACTTC. Translated, it gives CAWSPSRASGSYEQYF.

CDR3: CASSTGTGRETQYF. Here the CDR3 DNA reads TGTGCCAGCAGTACCGGGACAGGGAGGGAGACCCAGTACTTC. V is TRBV6-5 and J is TRBJ2-5, with 9 bases matching TRBD1. This CDR3 has 14 amino acids. The germline CDR1 and CDR2 sequences are MNHEY and SVGAGI. V shed 5 bases, J shed 5 bases, and the junction held 6 bases outside the gene matches.

V and J are TRBV6-6 and TRBJ2-6, with a possible D match to TRBD1 (5 bases). V lost 4 bases to trimming and J lost 2 bases, with 9 bases between them. Germline V lookup: CDR1 MNHNY, CDR2 SVGAGI (reference sequence). The CDR3 consists of 15 residues. As DNA, the CDR3 is TGTGCCAGCAGTTCCCAGGGTGCTGGGGCCAACGTCCTGACTTTC. Protein product: CASSSQGAGANVLTF.

This clone was counted a single time. This rearrangement joins TRBV10-2 to TRBJ2-1; D may be TRBD1 (5 bases). This CDR3 has 14 residues. The ends were cut back, 4 bases at V and 0 bases at J, with 7 bases in the middle. Germline CDR1 WSHSY, CDR2 SAAADI. Here the CDR3 DNA reads TGCGCCAGCAGTGGTGGGGCCTCCTACAATGAGCAGTTCTTC. Amino acid sequence: CASSGGASYNEQFF.

In this sample, this clone turned up a few times. This chain links TRBV29-1 with TRBJ1-1; no clear D. The CDR3 is made up of 12 amino acids. The V end was cut by 5 bases, the J end by 1 base, with 8 bases between. Germline V gene sequence: CDR1 SQVTM, CDR2 ANQGSEA. The CDR3 protein is CSVPSRNTEAFF. As DNA, the CDR3 is TGCAGCGTTCCAAGTAGGAACACTGAAGCTTTCTTT.

V usage is TRBV7-6 and J usage is TRBJ1-2; D ambiguous. V shed 2 bases and J shed 8 bases, with 12 bases lying between them. CDR1 is SGHVS and CDR2 is FNYEAQ in the germline V gene. The CDR3 extends over 13 amino acids. The CDR3 loop reads CASSLMSQAGYTF. In DNA, the CDR3 is TGTGCCAGCAGCTTAATGTCCCAGGCCGGCTACACCTTC.

The V gene is TRBV2, the J gene TRBJ1-2; perhaps TRBD1 as D (5 bases). V lost 8 bases to trimming and J lost 7 bases, with 14 bases between them. The CDR3 covers 12 residues. CDR1 SNHLY and CDR2 FYNNEI come from the germline V gene. In DNA, the CDR3 is TGTGCCAGCGGTACAGGCCCCCTTGGCTACACCTTC. As protein: CASGTGPLGYTF.

The CDR3 DNA is TGCGCCAGCAGCTTGAGAGCGGGACAGGGGAGAGATACGCAGTATTTT. Its protein is CASSLRAGQGRDTQYF. V gene TRBV5-1 combines with J gene TRBJ2-3; 10 bases align to TRBD1. CDR3 size: 16 residues. Germline V CDR1 and CDR2: SGHRS, YFSETQ. V lost 1 base to trimming and J lost 5 bases; unmatched junction nucleotides: 7.

The V gene is TRBV7-8, the J gene TRBJ2-7, with 8 bases matching TRBD1. V shed 4 bases, J shed 3 bases, and the junction held 5 bases outside the gene matches. This CDR3 is built from 14 residues. Per germline, CDR1 SGHVS and CDR2 FQNEAQ. CDR3 in DNA: TGTGCCAGCAGCTGGGGACAGGCCATCTACGAGCAGTACTTC. As protein: CASSWGQAIYEQYF.

The V call is TRBV30, the J call TRBJ1-1, with D hard to call. This CDR3 contains 13 residues. V lost 0 bases, J lost 3 bases, and 8 bases lay in between. CDR1 and CDR2 (germline): GTSNPN, SVGIG (reference sequence). CDR3 coding DNA: TGTGCCTGGAGTGTATTCGGGTACACTGAAGCTTTCTTT. Translated, it gives CAWSVFGYTEAFF.

A single count supports this clone. The rearrangement links TRBV29-1 to TRBJ2-7; weak D call: TRBD1 (5 bases). Germline lookup yields CDR1 SQVTM and CDR2 ANQGSEA. The ends were cut back, 5 bases at V and 7 bases at J, with 15 bases in the middle. The CDR3 is 12 residues long. CDR3 loop: CSVMTDLGEQYF. CDR3 sequence (DNA): TGCAGCGTTATGACAGACCTCGGAGAGCAGTACTTC.

This clone was counted once. The rearrangement uses TRBV4-1 and TRBJ2-5; D remains unclear. CDR3 length: 14 amino acids. Trimming stripped 1 base from V and 3 bases from J, with 9 bases between. The germline V gene encodes CDR1 MGHRA and CDR2 YSYEKL. This CDR3 reads CASSQGQPKETQYF. The CDR3 DNA sequence: TGCGCCAGCAGCCAAGGACAACCTAAAGAGACCCAGTACTTC.

The chain has TRBV2 and TRBJ2-7, with 8 positions matching TRBD1. This CDR3 has 15 amino acids. In germline, CDR1 is SNHLY, CDR2 FYNNEI. With 7 bases clipped from V and 2 bases from J, the junction kept 10 bases outside the gene matches. The DNA of the CDR3 is TGTGCCAGCAATTCTCCAGACAGGGGAACCTACGAGCAGTACTTC. It yields the protein CASNSPDRGTYEQYF.

The rearrangement links TRBV6-1 to TRBJ1-5; D is unclear. The length of the CDR3 is 17 residues. Germline-derived CDR1 and CDR2 are MNHNS and SASEGT. The V and J ends lost 2 bases and 10 bases respectively, with 24 bases between them. CDR3 sequence: CASSEIGWGVGFYPQHF. The CDR3, as DNA: TGTGCCAGCAGTGAAATCGGCTGGGGAGTGGGGTTTTATCCCCAGCATTTT.

In its sample, this clone was seen a few times. The chain carries TRBV11-2 and TRBJ2-1; 7 bases map to TRBD2. Germline V gene lookup returns CDR1 SGHAT and CDR2 FQNNGV. Unmatched junction bases numbered 18, after V lost 1 base and J lost 9 bases. The CDR3 has 18 amino acids. The CDR3 spells CASSLGLLGVKREPEQFF. For the CDR3, the DNA is TGTGCCAGCAGCTTAGGTCTATTGGGGGTAAAGCGGGAACCTGAGCAGTTCTTC.

The chain is built from TRBV5-1 and TRBJ2-1; TRBD2 aligns across 7 bases. V shed 5 bases, J shed 4 bases, and the junction held 9 bases outside the gene matches. Germline CDR1 SGHRS, CDR2 YFSETQ. CDR3 length: 15 amino acids. CDR3 sequence: CASRPSGVLYNEQFF. The DNA of the CDR3 is TGCGCCAGCAGGCCAAGCGGGGTATTATACAATGAGCAGTTCTTC.

The V call is TRBV6-5, the J call TRBJ2-5; a possible D gene is TRBD2 (5 bases). The J call is in doubt because the DNA end fits TRBJ2-7 better. Germline V gives CDR1 MNHEY, CDR2 SVGAGI. This CDR3 spans 16 amino acids. CDR3 protein: CASSYSEAEVSYEQYF. DNA for the CDR3: TGTGCCAGCAGTTACTCGGAGGCCGAAGTCTCCTACGAGCAGTACTTC.

The chain couples TRBV5-1 to TRBJ1-5, with 8 bases that match TRBD1. Germline V gene data show CDR1 as SGHRS and CDR2 as YFSETQ. V shed 2 bases and J 5 bases; nucleotides not matched to a gene: 3. The CDR3 spans 14 residues. CDR3 sequence (DNA): TGCGCCAGCAGCTTACAGGGGGGGGATCAGCCCCAGCATTTT. This gives the protein CASSLQGGDQPQHF. The whole variable domain, remainder taken from reference TRBV5-1 and TRBJ1-5, is KAGVTQTPRYLIKTRGQQVTLSCSPISGHRSVSWYQQTPGQGLQFLFEYFSETQRNKGNFPGRFSGRQFSNSRSEMNVSTLELGDSALYLCASSLQGGDQPQHFGDGTRLSIL.

V gene TRBV27 combines with J gene TRBJ2-1; possibly TRBD2 for D (6 bases). Germline CDR1 and CDR2: MNHEY and SMNVEV (reference sequence). V was trimmed by 1 base and J by 5 bases, leaving 24 bases between them. The CDR3 has 19 residues. The CDR3 here is CASSLFSRGGLSSDNEQFF. CDR3 sequence (DNA): TGTGCCAGCAGTTTATTTTCACGGGGAGGTCTTTCTTCCGACAATGAGCAGTTCTTC.

The rearrangement joins TRBV6-6 to TRBJ1-2, with 7 bases lining up with TRBD1. Trimming cost V 2 bases and J 2 bases; bases outside gene matches: 5. Per germline, CDR1 MNHNY and CDR2 SVGAGI (reference sequence). This CDR3 comprises 15 residues. Here the CDR3 reads CASSYPGQANYGYTF. The DNA of the CDR3 is TGTGCCAGCAGTTACCCCGGACAGGCAAACTATGGCTACACCTTC.

This sequence joins TRBV29-1 and TRBJ1-1; TRBD1 might be the D (5 bases). Deletions cut 4 bases from V and 3 bases from J, with 18 bases between. Germline V gene lookup returns CDR1 SQVTM and CDR2 ANQGSEA. The CDR3 consists of 15 residues. The CDR3 nucleotides read TGCAGCGTTGGTGGGGCCGCCTCTGGAGACACTGAAGCTTTCTTT. Translated, it gives CSVGGAASGDTEAFF.